This T cell receptor beta chain was profiled in a study of beta chain features in type 1 diabetes. As for this clone: The antigen is unknown.

Unmatched junction bases numbered 6, after V lost 5 bases and J lost 7 bases. The CDR3 contains 13 residues. Germline CDR1 is MNHEY and CDR2 is SVGAGI. The whole isolated RNA underwent reverse transcription, so sequencing captured expressed TCRB transcripts. Method: immunoSEQ multiplex PCR; TCRdb's copy keeps in-frame clones and lacks some. The sample includes about 170,000 clones, 7.5% to 8.5% of them seen just once. Whole-study findings and limits: Patients with Type 1 diabetes showed moderately but significantly shorter TCRB CDR3s in all four CD4+ subsets. VDJ junctions sequenced from type 1 diabetes patients showed fewer insertions and more deletions.

The source of this sequence is a man between 18 and 29 years old with type 1 diabetes. The chain is built from TRBV6-5 and TRBJ1-2; 8 bases are shared with TRBD1. The specimen sequenced was central memory CD4+ T cells from blood. The CDR3 DNA is TGTGCCAGCAGTCAGGGGGCGAGGGCTGGCTACACCTTC. This codes for CASSQGARAGYTF.